These T cell receptor beta chains were read from a single sample in a study of OX40 agonist ivuxolimab in advanced cancers. The method was immunoSEQ multiplex PCR; TCRdb's version includes in-frame clones alone and lacks a portion of them. The sample consists of roughly 140,000 clones, under 95% of them appearing once. The specimen was CD4+ or CD8+ T cells sorted from blood, collected in a trial of the OX40 agonist ivuxolimab. These receptors all stem from an adult with an advanced solid tumor such as melanoma, head and neck, liver or kidney cancer. The CDR3 runs from the conserved cysteine through the conserved F or W. The D gene is left open where the match is weak. Not all rows give a size; the values are once, few, many and, for expanded clones, a class.

V	size	D	J	DNA	CDR3
TRBV19	NA	NA	TRBJ2-7	TGTGCCAGTACCTCATCAGGGGGGACAGCCTACGAGCAGTACTTC	CASTSSGGTAYEQYF
TRBV7-2	NA	NA	TRBJ1-5	TGTGCCAGCAGCTTAGGAGATTCTCAGCCCCAGCATTTT	CASSLGDSQPQHF
TRBV19	NA	TRBD1	TRBJ1-5	TGTGCCAGTAGTATGTTAGTAGGGACAGGGACCTTCTGGCGGCCCCAGCATTTT	CASSMLVGTGTFWRPQHF
TRBV15	once	NA	TRBJ2-2	TGTGCCACCAGCAGGGGTCCCCTGGGGACCGGGGAGCTGTTTTTT	CATSRGPLGTGELFF
TRBV28	NA	TRBD1	TRBJ1-2	TGTGCCAGCAGTTTATGGAGCCAGGGGGGCGGCTACACCTTC	CASSLWSQGGGYTF
TRBV28	NA	TRBD2	TRBJ2-7	TGTGCCAGCAGTTTAGGGCTAGCGGTCCCCTACGAGCAGTACTTC	CASSLGLAVPYEQYF
TRBV6-5	once	NA	TRBJ2-3	TGTGCCAGCAGTTACTCGGTGGGACCCGCGGATACGCAGTATTTT	CASSYSVGPADTQYF
TRBV6-5	NA	TRBD1	TRBJ1-2	TGTGCCAGCAGTTCGGACAGGCGTAACTATGGCTACACCTTC	CASSSDRRNYGYTF
TRBV27	NA	NA	TRBJ2-3	TGTGCCAGCAGTCTACGTATACAGGGCAGCACAGATACGCAGTATTTT	CASSLRIQGSTDTQYF
TRBV5-4	NA	TRBD1	TRBJ2-7	TGTGCCAGCAGCTTAGATTCAGGGGGAGTATCCTACGAGCAGTACTTC	CASSLDSGGVSYEQYF
TRBV18	NA	TRBD1	TRBJ1-4	TGTGCCAGCTCACACAGGGGGCTCGTGGATGAAAAACTGTTTTTT	CASSHRGLVDEKLFF
TRBV5-6	NA	NA	TRBJ2-3	TGTGCCAGCAGCTCTTACAGGTATCCTAGCACAGATACGCAGTATTTT	CASSSYRYPSTDTQYF
TRBV5-1	NA	NA	TRBJ1-6	TGCGCCAGCAGCTTGTCTATTGGGGGCCGGAGTTCACCCCTCCACTTT	CASSLSIGGRSSPLHF
TRBV18	NA	NA	TRBJ1-1	TGTGCCAGCTCACCAGGGCGGGGGTCTGAAGCTTTCTTT	CASSPGRGSEAFF
TRBV4-1	NA	NA	TRBJ1-3	TGCGCCAGCAGCCAAAGTCCCAATCCGGAGGCTGGAAACACCATATATTTT	CASSQSPNPEAGNTIYF
TRBV5-1	NA	NA	TRBJ1-4	TGCGCCAGCAGCTTGCAAGGGTTGCGGGACGAACTGTTTTTT	CASSLQGLRDELFF
TRBV5-4	NA	NA	TRBJ2-5	TGTGCCAGCAGTCGTGTGGACCAAGAGACCCAGTACTTC	CASSRVDQETQYF
TRBV7-9	NA	TRBD2	TRBJ2-2	TGTGCCAGCAGCTCCCCCTTAGCGGGAATGGGGACCGGGGAGCTGTTTTTT	CASSSPLAGMGTGELFF
TRBV9	few	NA	TRBJ2-3	TGTGCCAGCACCAGAACCGGCGGGCCAGATACGCAGTATTTT	CASTRTGGPDTQYF
TRBV30	NA	NA	TRBJ1-1	TGTGCCTGGGAGGGGAGACTTGAAGCTTTCTTT	CAWEGRLEAFF
TRBV19	NA	NA	TRBJ2-5	TGTGCCAGTAGTATGTCGAGGTGGGACCAAGAGACCCAGTACTTC	CASSMSRWDQETQYF
TRBV6-5	NA	NA	TRBJ1-3	TGTGCCAGCAGCCCGTCCGGACGAGGTGGAAACACCATATATTTT	CASSPSGRGGNTIYF
TRBV5-1	NA	TRBD1	TRBJ2-1	TGCGCCAGCACCATTCAAGCCGGGACAGGGGGAAGTTATGGGAAGTTCTTC	CASTIQAGTGGSYGKFF
TRBV7-9	NA	NA	TRBJ1-5	TGTGCCAGCAGCTTAGCCGCAGGGGATCAGCCCCAGCATTTT	CASSLAAGDQPQHF
TRBV4-3	NA	NA	TRBJ1-5	TGCGCCAGCAGCCAATATGTTCGGCAGGGTACTTATAGCAATCAGCCCCAGCATTTT	CASSQYVRQGTYSNQPQHF
TRBV10-2	NA	TRBD2	TRBJ2-3	TGCGCCAGCAGTGCGGGGGGGCACACAGATACGCAGTATTTT	CASSAGGHTDTQYF
TRBV4-1	NA	TRBD2	TRBJ2-5	TGCGCCAGCAGCCATCCCCTAGCGGGTAAACAAGAGACCCAGTACTTC	CASSHPLAGKQETQYF
TRBV4-1	NA	TRBD2	TRBJ2-2	TGCGCCAGCAGCCTCTACGGGGTGAGAGCGGGAGGGTCGAACACCGGGGAGCTGTTTTTT	CASSLYGVRAGGSNTGELFF
TRBV5-6	NA	NA	TRBJ1-1	TGTGCCAGCAGCTCCTTTCCGACTGACATCACTGAAGCTTTCTTT	CASSSFPTDITEAFF
TRBV6-6	NA	NA	TRBJ1-2	TGTGCCAGCAGTTCCCCCCTTGAGGAGGGCTATGGCTACACCTTC	CASSSPLEEGYGYTF
TRBV7-2	NA	NA	TRBJ1-3	TGTGCCAGCAGCCAAAGAGGGGGTATCGCTGGAAACACCATATATTTT	CASSQRGGIAGNTIYF
TRBV15	NA	NA	TRBJ2-1	TGTGCCACCACAGTAGGGGGGTCTATAAATGAGCAGTTCTTC	CATTVGGSINEQFF
TRBV7-7	NA	TRBD2	TRBJ2-3	TGTGCTAGCAGCTTAGGTTGGTCTAGCGGTTCCACAGATACGCAGTATTTT	CASSLGWSSGSTDTQYF
TRBV7-3	NA	TRBD1	TRBJ2-3	TGTGCCAGCAGCAGGCGGACAGGGATCACAGATACGCAGTATTTT	CASSRRTGITDTQYF
TRBV18	NA	NA	TRBJ1-1	TGTGCCAGCTCACCGTCGGAGCGGGGCCGAGCTTTCTTT	CASSPSERGRAFF
TRBV5-5	NA	NA	TRBJ2-5	TGTGCCAGCAGCCCTCCCGGGTCGGGTTACCAAGAGACCCAGTACTTC	CASSPPGSGYQETQYF
TRBV11-2	NA	NA	TRBJ1-1	TGTGCCAGCAGTGTTACAGGGATCGCTGAAGCTTTCTTT	CASSVTGIAEAFF
TRBV28	NA	NA	TRBJ2-3	TGTGCCACCGCCGGGCTATGGAAGGGACGGGATACGCAGTATTTT	CATAGLWKGRDTQYF
TRBV6-5	NA	TRBD1	TRBJ1-2	TGTGCCAGCAGTTATACGCCGAAAGGGGGACAGGGTGGCTACACCTTC	CASSYTPKGGQGGYTF
TRBV5-5	NA	NA	TRBJ2-3	TGTGCCAGCAGCTTGGTGGGACCGTTCCTTAGCACAGATACGCAGTATTTT	CASSLVGPFLSTDTQYF
TRBV10-1	NA	NA	TRBJ2-2	TGCGCCAGCAGTGTGGACAGACTGAACACCGGGGAGCTGTTTTTT	CASSVDRLNTGELFF
TRBV7-8	NA	NA	TRBJ2-5	TGTGCCAGCAGCCCCTACCGGGACGGGAAAGAGACCCAGTACTTC	CASSPYRDGKETQYF
TRBV6-6	NA	NA	TRBJ2-7	TGTGCCAGCAGTTACCCGGGTGGGGGGCAAGAGCAGTACTTC	CASSYPGGGQEQYF
TRBV5-1	NA	NA	TRBJ2-1	TGCGCCAGCAGCCACGGACAGTCCCCCGAGCAGTTCTTC	CASSHGQSPEQFF
TRBV29-1	NA	NA	TRBJ1-2	TGCAGCGTTTTCCTTGGGGGGCAGAACTATGGCTACACCTTC	CSVFLGGQNYGYTF
TRBV9	NA	NA	TRBJ1-4	TGTGCCAGCCGTGGGTCTACGGAAAAACTGTTTTTT	CASRGSTEKLFF
TRBV19	NA	NA	TRBJ1-2	TGTGCCAGTAGTATGTGGGGGCCTTACTATGGCTACACCTTC	CASSMWGPYYGYTF
TRBV21-1	NA	NA	TRBJ1-4	TGTGCCAGCCCCATGACAGGGGTTTGTGAAAAACTGTTTTTT	CASPMTGVCEKLFF
TRBV27	once	TRBD1	TRBJ2-3	TGTGCCAGCAGTTTGAAGGGGGCAAGCACAGATACGCAGTATTTT	CASSLKGASTDTQYF